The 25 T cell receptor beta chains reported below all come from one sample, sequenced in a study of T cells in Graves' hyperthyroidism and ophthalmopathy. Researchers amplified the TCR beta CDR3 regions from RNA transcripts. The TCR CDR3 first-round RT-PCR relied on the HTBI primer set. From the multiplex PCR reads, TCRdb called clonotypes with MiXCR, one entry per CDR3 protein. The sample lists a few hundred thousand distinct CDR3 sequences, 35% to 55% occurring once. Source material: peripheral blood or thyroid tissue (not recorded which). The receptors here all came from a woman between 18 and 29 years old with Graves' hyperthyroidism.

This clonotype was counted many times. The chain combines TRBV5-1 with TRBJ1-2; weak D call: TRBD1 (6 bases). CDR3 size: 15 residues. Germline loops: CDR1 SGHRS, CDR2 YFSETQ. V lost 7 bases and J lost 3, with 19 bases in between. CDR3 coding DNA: TGCGCCAGCGCCCCAAGGGGGGAGATGGACTATGGCTACACCTTC. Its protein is CASAPRGEMDYGYTF.

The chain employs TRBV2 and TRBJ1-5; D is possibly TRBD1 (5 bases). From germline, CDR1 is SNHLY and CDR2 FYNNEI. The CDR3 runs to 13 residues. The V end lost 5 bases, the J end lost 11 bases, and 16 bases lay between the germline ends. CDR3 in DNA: TGTGCCAGCAGTTTCGGTTCAGGGAGTGCCCAGCATTTT. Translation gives CASSFGSGSAQHF.

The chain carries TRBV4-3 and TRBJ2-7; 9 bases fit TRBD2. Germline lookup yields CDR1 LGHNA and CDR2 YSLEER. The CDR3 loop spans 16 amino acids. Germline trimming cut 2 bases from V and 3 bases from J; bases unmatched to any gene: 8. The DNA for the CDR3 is TGCGCCAGCAGCCAATGGGCGGGGACTAGCAGCTACGAGCAGTACTTC. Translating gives CASSQWAGTSSYEQYF.

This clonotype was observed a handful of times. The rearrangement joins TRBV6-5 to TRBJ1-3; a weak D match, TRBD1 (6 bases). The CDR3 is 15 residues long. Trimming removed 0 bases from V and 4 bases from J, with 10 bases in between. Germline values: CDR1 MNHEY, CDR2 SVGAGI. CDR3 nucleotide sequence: TGTGCCAGCAGTTACTCCGGGGGCCCCGGAAACACCATATATTTT. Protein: CASSYSGGPGNTIYF.

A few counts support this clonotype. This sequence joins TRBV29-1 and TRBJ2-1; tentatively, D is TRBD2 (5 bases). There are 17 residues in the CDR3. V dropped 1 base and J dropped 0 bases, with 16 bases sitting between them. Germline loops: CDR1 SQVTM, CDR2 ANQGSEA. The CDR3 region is CSVEGFSGTSSYNEQFF. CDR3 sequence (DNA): TGCAGCGTTGAAGGGTTTTCGGGAACTAGCTCCTACAATGAGCAGTTCTTC.

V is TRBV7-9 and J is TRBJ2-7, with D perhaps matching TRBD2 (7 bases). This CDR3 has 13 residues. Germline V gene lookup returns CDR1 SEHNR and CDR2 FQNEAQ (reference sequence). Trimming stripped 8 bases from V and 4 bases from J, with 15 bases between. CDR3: CASRGRGGYEQYF. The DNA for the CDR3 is TGTGCCAGCCGAGGGAGGGGGGGTTACGAGCAGTACTTC.

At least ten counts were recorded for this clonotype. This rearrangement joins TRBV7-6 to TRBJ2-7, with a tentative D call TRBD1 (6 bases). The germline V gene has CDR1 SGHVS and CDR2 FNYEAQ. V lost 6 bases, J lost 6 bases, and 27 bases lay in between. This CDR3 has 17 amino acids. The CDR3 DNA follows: TGTGCCAGCAGTACAATGGGGGCCTGGGGTAACGGTCGCGAGCAGTACTTC. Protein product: CASSTMGAWGNGREQYF.

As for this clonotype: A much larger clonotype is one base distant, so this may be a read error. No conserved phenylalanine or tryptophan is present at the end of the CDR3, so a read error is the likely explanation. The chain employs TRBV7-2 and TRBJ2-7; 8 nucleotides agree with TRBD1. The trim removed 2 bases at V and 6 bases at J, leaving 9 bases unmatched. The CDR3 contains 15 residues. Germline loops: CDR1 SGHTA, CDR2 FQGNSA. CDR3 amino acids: CASSLTPGQGIEQYY. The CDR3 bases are TGTGCCAGCAGCTTAACTCCCGGACAGGGAATCGAGCAGTACTAC.

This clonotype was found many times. The CDR3 protein is CATSDSGREIDYGYTF. CDR3 sequence (DNA): TGTGCCACCAGTGATTCCGGGAGGGAGATAGACTATGGCTACACCTTC. The chain combines TRBV24-1 with TRBJ1-2; unclear D gene. Per germline, CDR1 KGHDR and CDR2 SFDVKD. V gave up 2 bases and J gave up 3 bases, with 15 bases separating them. There are 16 residues in the CDR3.

This chain's CDR3 is CASSPFIVGNTIYF. Written as DNA, the CDR3 is TGTGCCAGCAGTCCCTTCATCGTTGGAAACACCATATATTTT. The chain couples TRBV6-1 to TRBJ1-3; D ambiguous. Deletions cut 5 bases from V and 3 bases from J, with 11 bases between. This CDR3 has 14 residues. From germline, CDR1 is MNHNS and CDR2 SASEGT.

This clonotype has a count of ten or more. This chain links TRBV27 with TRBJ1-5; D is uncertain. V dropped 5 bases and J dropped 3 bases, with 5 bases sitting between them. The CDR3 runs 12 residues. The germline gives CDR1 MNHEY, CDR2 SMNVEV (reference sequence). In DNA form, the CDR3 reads TGTGCCAGCAGTCCCCCCAATCAGCCCCAGCATTTT. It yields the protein CASSPPNQPQHF.

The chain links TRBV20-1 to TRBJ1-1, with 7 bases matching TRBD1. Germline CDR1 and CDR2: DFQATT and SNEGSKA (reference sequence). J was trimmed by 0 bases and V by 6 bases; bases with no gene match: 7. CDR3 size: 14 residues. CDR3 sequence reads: CSARGGQMNTEAFF. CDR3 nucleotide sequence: TGCAGTGCGAGGGGGGGACAGATGAACACTGAAGCTTTCTTT.

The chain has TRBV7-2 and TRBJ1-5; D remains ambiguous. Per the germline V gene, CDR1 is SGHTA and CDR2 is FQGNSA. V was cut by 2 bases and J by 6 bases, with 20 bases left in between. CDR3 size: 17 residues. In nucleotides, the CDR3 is TGTGCCAGCAGCTTATACCCGGCCTGGCGGGAGGGTCAGCCCCAGCATTTT. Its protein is CASSLYPAWREGQPQHF.

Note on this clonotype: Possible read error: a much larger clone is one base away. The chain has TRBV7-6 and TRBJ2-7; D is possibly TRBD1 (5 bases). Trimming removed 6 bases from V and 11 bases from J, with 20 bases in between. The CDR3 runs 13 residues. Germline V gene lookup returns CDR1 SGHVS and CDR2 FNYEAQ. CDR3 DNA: TGTGCCAGCAGTTACGTCGCAGGGCCAGGAGAGTACTTC. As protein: CASSYVAGPGEYF.

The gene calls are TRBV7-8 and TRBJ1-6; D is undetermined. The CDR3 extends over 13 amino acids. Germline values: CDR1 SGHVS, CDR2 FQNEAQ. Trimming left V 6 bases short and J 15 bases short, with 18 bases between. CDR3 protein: CASSSKGFRDLHF. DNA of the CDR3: TGTGCCAGCAGTTCGAAGGGATTCCGGGACCTCCACTTT.

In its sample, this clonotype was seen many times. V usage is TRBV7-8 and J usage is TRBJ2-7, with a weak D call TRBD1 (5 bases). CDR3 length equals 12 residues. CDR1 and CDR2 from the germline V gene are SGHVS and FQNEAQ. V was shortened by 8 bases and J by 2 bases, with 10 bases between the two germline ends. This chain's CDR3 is CASGARTYEQYF. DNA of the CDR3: TGTGCCAGCGGGGCCAGAACCTACGAGCAGTACTTC. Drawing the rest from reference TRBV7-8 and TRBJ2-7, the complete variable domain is GAGVSQSPRYKVAKRGQDVALRCDPISGHVSLFWYQQALGQGPEFLTYFQNEAQLDKSGLPSDRFFAERPEGSVSTLKIQRTQQEDSAVYLCASGARTYEQYFGPGTRLTVT.

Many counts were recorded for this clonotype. CDR3 DNA: TGTGCCACCAGTGATCCGGCGGGAACCTACAATGAGCAGTTCTTC. As protein: CATSDPAGTYNEQFF. The chain recombines TRBV24-1 with TRBJ2-1; D might be TRBD2 (6 bases). Trimming pared 3 bases from V and 2 bases from J, leaving 10 bases between. The germline V gene has CDR1 KGHDR and CDR2 SFDVKD. This CDR3 has 15 residues.

The CDR3 region is CASSALPGRGGSYEQYF. CDR3 DNA: TGTGCCAGCAGTGCTCTCCCTGGCAGGGGAGGATCCTACGAGCAGTACTTC. The chain carries TRBV7-9 and TRBJ2-7; D is perhaps TRBD1 or TRBD2 (6 bases each). The CDR3 loop spans 17 amino acids. Trimming removed 6 bases at V and 1 base at J, with 22 bases between. Germline-derived CDR1 and CDR2 are SEHNR and FQNEAQ (reference sequence).

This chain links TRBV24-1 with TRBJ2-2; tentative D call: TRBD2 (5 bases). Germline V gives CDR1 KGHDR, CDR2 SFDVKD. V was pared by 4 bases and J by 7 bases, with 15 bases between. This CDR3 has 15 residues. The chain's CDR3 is CATSDRTGYGGELFF. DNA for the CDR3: TGTGCCACCAGTGACCGCACGGGATATGGCGGGGAGCTGTTTTTT.

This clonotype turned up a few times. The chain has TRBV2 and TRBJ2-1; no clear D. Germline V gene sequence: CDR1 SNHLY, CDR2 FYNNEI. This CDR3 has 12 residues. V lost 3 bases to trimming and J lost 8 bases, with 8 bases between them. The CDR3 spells CASSDSLDEQFF. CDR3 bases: TGTGCCAGCAGTGACAGTTTGGATGAGCAGTTCTTC.

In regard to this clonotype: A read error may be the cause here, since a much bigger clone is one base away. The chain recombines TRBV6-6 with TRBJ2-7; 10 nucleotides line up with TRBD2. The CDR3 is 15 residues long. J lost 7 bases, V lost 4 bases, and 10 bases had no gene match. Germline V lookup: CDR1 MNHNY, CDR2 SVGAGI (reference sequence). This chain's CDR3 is CASSCSIRTSGEQYF. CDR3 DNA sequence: TGTGCCAGCAGTTGCTCAATAAGGACTAGCGGAGAGCAGTACTTC.

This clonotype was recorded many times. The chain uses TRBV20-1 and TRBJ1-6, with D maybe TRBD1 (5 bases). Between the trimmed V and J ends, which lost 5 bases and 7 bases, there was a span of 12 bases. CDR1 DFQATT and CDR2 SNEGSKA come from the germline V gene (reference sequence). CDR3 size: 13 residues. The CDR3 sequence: CSAPRGGNSPLHF. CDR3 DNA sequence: TGCAGTGCTCCCCGGGGGGGGAATTCACCCCTCCACTTT.

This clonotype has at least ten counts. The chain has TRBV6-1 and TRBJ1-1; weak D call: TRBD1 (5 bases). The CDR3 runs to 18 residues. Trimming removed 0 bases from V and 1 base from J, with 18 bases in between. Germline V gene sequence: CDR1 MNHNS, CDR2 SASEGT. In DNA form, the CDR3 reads TGTGCCAGCAGTGAAGCGGGGACCTTTATCATTTCGAACACTGAAGCTTTCTTT. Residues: CASSEAGTFIISNTEAFF.

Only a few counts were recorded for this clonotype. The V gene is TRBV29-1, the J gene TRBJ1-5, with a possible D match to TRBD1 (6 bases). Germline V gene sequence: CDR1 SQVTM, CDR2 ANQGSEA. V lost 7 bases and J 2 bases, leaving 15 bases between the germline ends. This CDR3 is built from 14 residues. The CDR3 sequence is CSASQGFGNQPQHF. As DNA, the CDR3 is TGCAGCGCTAGTCAGGGGTTCGGCAATCAGCCCCAGCATTTT.

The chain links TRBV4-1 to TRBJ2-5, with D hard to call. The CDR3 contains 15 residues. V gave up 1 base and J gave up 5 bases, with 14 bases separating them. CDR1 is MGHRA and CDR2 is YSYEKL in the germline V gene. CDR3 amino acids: CASSQVDMGLETQYF. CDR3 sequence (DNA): TGCGCCAGCAGCCAAGTTGATATGGGCCTCGAGACCCAGTACTTC.